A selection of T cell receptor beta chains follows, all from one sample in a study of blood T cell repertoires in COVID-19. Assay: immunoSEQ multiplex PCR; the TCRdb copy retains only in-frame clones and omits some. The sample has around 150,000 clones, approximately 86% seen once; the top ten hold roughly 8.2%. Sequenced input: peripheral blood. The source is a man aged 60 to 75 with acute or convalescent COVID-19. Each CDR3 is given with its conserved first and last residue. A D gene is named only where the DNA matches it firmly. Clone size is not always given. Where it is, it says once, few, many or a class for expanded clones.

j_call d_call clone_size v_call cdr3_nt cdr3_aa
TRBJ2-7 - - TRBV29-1 TGCAGCGTTGATTGGGGGCCCGAGCAGTACTTC CSVDWGPEQYF
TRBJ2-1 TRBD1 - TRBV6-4 TGTGCCAGCAGTCTACAGGGGTTGAGCTCCTACAATGAGCAGTTCTTC CASSLQGLSSYNEQFF
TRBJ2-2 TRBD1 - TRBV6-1 TGTGCCAGCAGTGAAGCTTGGACAGGTCCCGGGGAGCTGTTTTTT CASSEAWTGPGELFF
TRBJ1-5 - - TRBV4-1 TGCGCCAGCGCGGACAGTATCAATCAGCCCCAGCATTTT CASADSINQPQHF
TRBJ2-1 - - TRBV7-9 TGTGCCAGCAGCCCCAGAAATTTACGGGATGAGCAGTTCTTC CASSPRNLRDEQFF
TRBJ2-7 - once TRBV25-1 TGTGCCAGCAGTTCCACGGGCTACGAGCAGTACTTC CASSSTGYEQYF
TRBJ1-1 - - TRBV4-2 TGTGCCAGCAGCCAAGCTGGGCAGACCATGAACACTGAAGCTTTCTTT CASSQAGQTMNTEAFF
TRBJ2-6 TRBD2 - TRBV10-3 TGTGCCATCAGTAATGCGGGAGCGGTGGCCAACGTCCTGACTTTC CAISNAGAVANVLTF
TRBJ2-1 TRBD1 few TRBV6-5 TGTGCCAGCAGTTCCAGGGGGCGCGTAAATTACGAGCAGTTCTTC CASSSRGRVNYEQFF
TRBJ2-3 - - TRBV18 TGTGCCAGCTCACCTCTCAGGGGAGCGGGCACAGATACGCAGTATTTT CASSPLRGAGTDTQYF
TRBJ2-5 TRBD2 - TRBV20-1 TGCAGTGCGAGGGCCGAGCGGGGTCCGTACTTC CSARAERGPYF
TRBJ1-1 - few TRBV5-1 TGCGCCAGCAGCTCAGCGTGGGACACTGAAGCTTTCTTT CASSSAWDTEAFF
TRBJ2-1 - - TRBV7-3 TGTGCCAGCAGCTCCCCGCGGGCGAACAATGAGCAGTTCTTC CASSSPRANNEQFF
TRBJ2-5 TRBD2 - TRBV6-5 TGTGCCAGCAGTTACTCGGGACTAGCTCGGTCTTACTTC CASSYSGLARSYF
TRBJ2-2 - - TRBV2 TGTGCCGGAGGATCCGGGACTTCGGGCACCGGGGAGCTGTTTTTT CAGGSGTSGTGELFF
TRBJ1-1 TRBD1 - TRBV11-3 TGTGCCAGCAGCCCGGGACAGGGGGCGAGCACTGAAGCTTTCTTT CASSPGQGASTEAFF
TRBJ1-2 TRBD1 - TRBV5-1 TGCGCCAGCAGCTTGGCAGAGGGGGCAGACTATGGCTACACCTTC CASSLAEGADYGYTF
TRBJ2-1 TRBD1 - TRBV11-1 TGTGCCAGCAGTTTGGGGGACAGGGGCCGTTACAATGAGCAGTTCTTC CASSLGDRGRYNEQFF
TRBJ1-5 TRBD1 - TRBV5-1 TGCGCCAGCAGCTTAGGGACAGGGCCTAGCAATCAGCCCCAGCATTTT CASSLGTGPSNQPQHF
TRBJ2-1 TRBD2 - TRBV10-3 TGTGCCATCAGTGATCGGACTAGCGGGAGTAATGAGCAGTTCTTC CAISDRTSGSNEQFF
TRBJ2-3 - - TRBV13 TGTGCCAGCAGCCCCGAGGGTAGCCGGGTACCAGATACGCAGTATTTT CASSPEGSRVPDTQYF
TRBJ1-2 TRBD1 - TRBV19 TGTGCCAGTAGTGCCGACAGGGCATCGGCTCAGAACTATGGCTACACCTTC CASSADRASAQNYGYTF
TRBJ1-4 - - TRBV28 TGTGCCAGCACCCCGACCGGGCGGGCAACTAATGAAAAACTGTTTTTT CASTPTGRATNEKLFF
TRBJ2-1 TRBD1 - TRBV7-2 TGTGCCAGCAGCGTAGGGACAGGGGGCGGGTACAATGAGCAGTTCTTC CASSVGTGGGYNEQFF
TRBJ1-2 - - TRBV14 TGTGCCAGCAGCCACGGAGGGGCCTATGGCTACACCTTC CASSHGGAYGYTF
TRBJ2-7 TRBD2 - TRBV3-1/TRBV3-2 TGTGCCAGCAGCCAAACTAGCGTCACCGCCTACGAGCAGTACTTC CASSQTSVTAYEQYF
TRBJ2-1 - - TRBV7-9 TGTGCCAGCTGTGGTCAAGCGGGTCACAATGAGCAGTTCTTC CASCGQAGHNEQFF
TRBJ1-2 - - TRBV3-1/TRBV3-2 TGTGCCAGCAGCCGGTACCGCGGGGCGCCACCATATGGCTACACCTTC CASSRYRGAPPYGYTF
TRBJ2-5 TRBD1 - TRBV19 TGTGCCGGATCGACAGGGGGCGTGCGGGATGGGACCCAGTACTTC CAGSTGGVRDGTQYF
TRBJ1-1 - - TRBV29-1 TGCAGCGTTGCATGGGGGGGCAACACTGAAGCTTTCTTT CSVAWGGNTEAFF
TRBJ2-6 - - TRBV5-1 TGCGCCAGCAGCCCGAAAACCGGGACACCCACCTCTGGGGCCAACGTCCTGACTTTC CASSPKTGTPTSGANVLTF
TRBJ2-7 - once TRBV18 TGTGCCAGCTCACCGTATCACAGCTCCTACGAGCAGTACTTC CASSPYHSSYEQYF
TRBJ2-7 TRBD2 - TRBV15 TGTGCCACCAGCGGCCCTAGGGGAGGGTTATACGAGCAGTACTTC CATSGPRGGLYEQYF
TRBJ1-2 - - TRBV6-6 TGTGCCAGCAGTTACATCCCAGGGCATGGCTACACCTTC CASSYIPGHGYTF
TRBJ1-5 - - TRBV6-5 TGTGCCAGCAGAGGGGATAGCAATCAGCCCCAGCATTTT CASRGDSNQPQHF
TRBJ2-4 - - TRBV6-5 TGTGCCAGCAGTTACTCGTGGGGCAGCCCAAACATTCAGTACTTC CASSYSWGSPNIQYF
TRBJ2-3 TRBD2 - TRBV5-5 TGTGCCAGCAGCCCTCCTAGCGGGAACACAGATACGCAGTATTTT CASSPPSGNTDTQYF
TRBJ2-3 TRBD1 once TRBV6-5 TGTGCCAGCACTCCCGGCCAGGGGGCAGATACGCAGTATTTT CASTPGQGADTQYF
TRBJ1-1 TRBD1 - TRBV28 TGTGCCAGCAGACGGACAGGGGTTATGAACACTGAAGCTTTCTTT CASRRTGVMNTEAFF
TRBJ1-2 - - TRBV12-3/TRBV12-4 TGTGCCAGCAGTTTACAGGGTAATGGCTACACCTTC CASSLQGNGYTF
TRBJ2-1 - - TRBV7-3 TGTGCCAGCAGCTGGGACATTAGCTCCTACAATGAGCAGTTCTTC CASSWDISSYNEQFF
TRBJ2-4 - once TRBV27 TGTGCCAGCAGTTTATCAGGGGAAGAAGCCAAAAACATTCAGTACTTC CASSLSGEEAKNIQYF
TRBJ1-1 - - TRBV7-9 TGTGCCAGCAGCTTAGCGCAGGGCGCTGAAGCTTTCTTT CASSLAQGAEAFF
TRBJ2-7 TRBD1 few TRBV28 TGTGCCAGCAGTTCGAGGACAGGCTCCTACGAGCAGTACTTC CASSSRTGSYEQYF
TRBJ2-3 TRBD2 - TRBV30 TGTGCCTGGAGTGTAGGCGCACTAGCGTTGACAGATACGCAGTATTTT CAWSVGALALTDTQYF
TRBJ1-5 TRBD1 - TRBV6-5 TGTGCCAGCAGTTACTCCCCGACAGGGGACAATCAGCCCCAGCATTTT CASSYSPTGDNQPQHF
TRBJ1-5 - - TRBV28 TGTGCCAGCAGTTTAGGTGGAGGGGGCAATCAGCCCCAGCATTTT CASSLGGGGNQPQHF
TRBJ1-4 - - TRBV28 TGTGCCAGCAGTTTATGGACAGGCGAAAAACTGTTTTTT CASSLWTGEKLFF
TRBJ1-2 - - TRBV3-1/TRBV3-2 TGTGCCAGCAGCCAAGATGGGGCTCGCTATGGCTACACCTTC CASSQDGARYGYTF
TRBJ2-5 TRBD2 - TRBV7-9 TGTGCCAGCAGCTTCGCAGCGGGAGAGGCAGAGACCCAGTACTTC CASSFAAGEAETQYF
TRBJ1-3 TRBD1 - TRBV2 TGTGCCAGCAGCGACAGGGTCTCTGGAAACACCATATATTTT CASSDRVSGNTIYF
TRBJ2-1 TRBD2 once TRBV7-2 TGTGCCAGCAGCTTAGGGGGACTAGCGGGAGTGGTTGAGCAGTTCTTC CASSLGGLAGVVEQFF
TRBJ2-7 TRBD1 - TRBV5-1 TGCGCCAGCAGAAAGACAGGGGTGGGCTACGAGCAGTACTTC CASRKTGVGYEQYF
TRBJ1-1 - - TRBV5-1 TGCGCCAGCAGCTTAGGGTTGGGGCAGCCTGGCGGAACGAATGCTTTCTTT CASSLGLGQPGGTNAFF
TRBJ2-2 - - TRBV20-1 TGCAGTGCTAGTGAGAATTCAGCGAACACCGGGGAGCTGTTTTTT CSASENSANTGELFF